The rows below give T cell receptor beta chains drawn from one sample of a study of T cell responses to AZD1222 COVID-19 vaccine. Profiled with immunoSEQ multiplex PCR; TCRdb holds only in-frame clones, not every one. The sample has tens of thousands of clones, 70% to 90% seen once. Here the sequenced sample was peripheral blood, taken on day 0 of AZD1222 vaccination. The receptor source for this set is an adult in good health. CDR3s include the opening cysteine and the closing phenylalanine or tryptophan. Each record gives: V gene, J gene, D gene, clone size, CDR3 protein, CDR3 DNA. A D gene is named only where the DNA matches it firmly. Clone size is not always given. Where it is, it says once, few, many or a class for expanded clones.

TRBV4-1	TRBJ2-1	TRBD2	NA	CASSQDERLAAYNEQFF	TGCGCCAGCAGCCAAGACGAAAGGCTAGCGGCCTACAATGAGCAGTTCTTC
TRBV5-6	TRBJ2-5	NA	NA	CASSLSGGSGEYF	TGTGCCAGCAGCTTGTCGGGGGGCTCCGGGGAGTACTTC
TRBV2	TRBJ2-3	NA	NA	CASRLSGDRGTDTQYF	TGTGCCAGCCGATTGTCGGGCGACCGAGGCACAGATACGCAGTATTTT
TRBV6-5	TRBJ2-6	NA	NA	CASSYSSSGANVLTF	TGTGCCAGCAGTTACAGCAGCTCTGGGGCCAACGTCCTGACTTTC
TRBV6-5	TRBJ1-5	NA	NA	CASSYAQTQGPQHF	TGTGCCAGCAGTTATGCCCAAACCCAAGGGCCCCAGCATTTT
TRBV2	TRBJ2-7	NA	few	CASQPKGGYEQYF	TGTGCCAGTCAGCCTAAGGGGGGCTACGAGCAGTACTTC
TRBV27	TRBJ1-5	NA	NA	CASSLGATKPQHF	TGTGCCAGCAGTTTGGGGGCTACGAAGCCCCAGCATTTT
TRBV2	TRBJ1-2	NA	NA	CASSEAPQSVNYGYTF	TGTGCCAGCAGTGAAGCTCCTCAGAGTGTTAACTATGGCTACACCTTC
TRBV11-1	TRBJ1-2	TRBD1	NA	CASSLNRGNGYTF	TGTGCCAGCAGCTTGAACAGGGGTAATGGCTACACCTTC
TRBV2	TRBJ2-2	TRBD2	NA	CASSIPGTSGSRVTGELFF	TGTGCCAGCAGTATCCCCGGGACTAGCGGGAGTAGGGTCACCGGGGAGCTGTTTTTT
TRBV7-9	TRBJ2-3	TRBD2	NA	CASSLAGASDTQYF	TGTGCCAGCAGCCTGGCGGGAGCGTCAGATACGCAGTATTTT
TRBV11-3	TRBJ1-5	TRBD1	NA	CASSPQRQGSNQPQHF	TGTGCCAGCAGCCCCCAAAGACAGGGGAGCAATCAGCCCCAGCATTTT
TRBV24-1	TRBJ2-3	NA	once	CATSDPPGPSTDTQYF	TGTGCCACCAGTGACCCCCCGGGACCGAGCACAGATACGCAGTATTTT
TRBV4-3	TRBJ2-1	TRBD1	NA	CASSLYVLQGNEQFF	TGCGCCAGCAGCCTCTACGTTCTACAGGGGAATGAGCAGTTCTTC
TRBV7-3	TRBJ2-3	TRBD2	once	CASSLSSGGASDTQYF	TGTGCCAGCAGCCTATCTAGCGGGGGGGCCTCAGATACGCAGTATTTT
TRBV12-3/TRBV12-4	TRBJ2-2	NA	NA	CASSLFNTGELFF	TGTGCCAGCAGTTTGTTCAACACCGGGGAGCTGTTTTTT
TRBV3-1/TRBV3-2	TRBJ2-3	TRBD2	NA	CATERGGAYTQYF	TGTGCCACCGAGCGGGGGGGAGCCTATACGCAGTATTTT
TRBV29-1	TRBJ2-3	NA	NA	CSVDSGPTRQYF	TGCAGCGTTGATAGTGGCCCGACACGGCAGTATTTT
TRBV5-4	TRBJ2-3	TRBD2	NA	CASSLWGLAGDGTDTQYF	TGTGCCAGCAGCTTGTGGGGACTAGCGGGAGACGGCACAGATACGCAGTATTTT
TRBV19	TRBJ1-4	NA	NA	CASSPGRTLHEKLFF	TGTGCCAGTAGTCCGGGACGGACGCTTCATGAAAAACTGTTTTTT
TRBV27	TRBJ1-6	TRBD1	NA	CASSWDRNSPLHF	TGTGCCAGCAGTTGGGACAGAAATTCACCCCTCCACTTT
TRBV28	TRBJ2-1	TRBD2	NA	CASSLSSGGYNEQFF	TGTGCCAGCAGCCTCTCTAGCGGGGGCTACAATGAGCAGTTCTTC
TRBV6-6	TRBJ1-5	NA	NA	CASSWGGRSNQPQHF	TGTGCCAGCTCTTGGGGTGGACGGAGCAATCAGCCCCAGCATTTT
TRBV28	TRBJ2-7	TRBD2	once	CASSLSVAGADEQYF	TGTGCCAGCAGTTTATCGGTAGCGGGAGCGGACGAGCAGTACTTC
TRBV7-6	TRBJ2-1	NA	NA	CASSYGNSGYNEQFF	TGTGCCAGCAGCTATGGGAATAGCGGCTACAATGAGCAGTTCTTC
TRBV4-1	TRBJ2-7	NA	NA	CASSQDFTVSYEQYF	TGCGCCAGCAGCCAAGATTTTACGGTTTCCTACGAGCAGTACTTC
TRBV7-6	TRBJ2-2	TRBD2	few	CASSLQTSGVTGELFF	TGTGCCAGCAGCCTCCAGACTAGCGGGGTCACCGGGGAGCTGTTTTTT
TRBV18	TRBJ1-1	NA	NA	CASSPPGRNTEAFF	TGTGCCAGCTCACCCCCCGGGAGGAACACTGAAGCTTTCTTT
TRBV7-2	TRBJ2-3	NA	NA	CASSLVRGSADTQYF	TGTGCCAGCAGCTTAGTTCGCGGATCCGCAGATACGCAGTATTTT
TRBV7-2	TRBJ2-3	NA	NA	CASSQTWGRTDTQYF	TGTGCCAGCAGCCAAACATGGGGGCGCACAGATACGCAGTATTTT
TRBV7-6	TRBJ2-5	NA	NA	CASSREWGRETQYF	TGTGCCAGCAGCCGCGAATGGGGGAGGGAGACCCAGTACTTC
TRBV5-4	TRBJ2-1	TRBD2	few	CASRAGTSGGSSYNEQFF	TGTGCCAGCAGGGCCGGGACTAGCGGGGGGAGCTCCTACAATGAGCAGTTCTTC
TRBV5-6	TRBJ1-1	NA	NA	CASSLASWGLNTEAFF	TGTGCCAGCAGCTTGGCAAGTTGGGGTCTGAACACTGAAGCTTTCTTT
TRBV30	TRBJ1-2	NA	NA	CAWSAGLFPGGYTF	TGTGCCTGGAGTGCAGGGCTTTTTCCAGGCGGCTACACCTTC
TRBV2	TRBJ2-7	TRBD2	NA	CASSAFSGSLPYEQYF	TGTGCCAGCAGTGCATTTAGCGGGAGCCTCCCCTACGAGCAGTACTTC
TRBV6-2/TRBV6-3	TRBJ2-7	NA	NA	CASSYEEDYEQYF	TGTGCCAGCAGTTACGAGGAGGACTACGAGCAGTACTTC
TRBV28	TRBJ2-3	NA	NA	CASIRGGEEDTQYF	TGTGCCAGCATAAGGGGGGGGGAGGAAGATACGCAGTATTTT
TRBV18	TRBJ1-1	NA	NA	CASSPRPHPNTEAFF	TGTGCCAGCTCACCTAGACCGCATCCGAACACTGAAGCTTTCTTT
TRBV27	TRBJ2-5	TRBD1	NA	CASSFGQGGETQYF	TGTGCCAGCAGTTTCGGACAGGGCGGGGAGACCCAGTACTTC
TRBV27	TRBJ2-1	TRBD2	NA	CASTQAGVHNEQFF	TGTGCCAGCACCCAAGCGGGAGTCCACAATGAGCAGTTCTTC
TRBV27	TRBJ1-6	NA	NA	CASSFRQALNSPLHF	TGTGCCAGCAGTTTTCGACAGGCCCTTAATTCACCCCTCCACTTT
TRBV4-1	TRBJ1-2	NA	few	CASSQVAGDYGYTF	TGCGCCAGCAGCCAAGTGGCAGGGGACTATGGCTACACCTTC
TRBV12-3/TRBV12-4	TRBJ2-2	NA	NA	CASSLGYGELFF	TGTGCCAGCAGTTTGGGGTACGGGGAGCTGTTTTTT
TRBV29-1	TRBJ2-1	TRBD2	NA	CSVEDVAGGNEQFF	TGCAGCGTTGAAGATGTGGCGGGAGGCAATGAGCAGTTCTTC
TRBV30	TRBJ1-1	NA	NA	CAWNRETEAFF	TGTGCCTGGAACAGGGAGACTGAAGCTTTCTTT
TRBV6-5	TRBJ1-5	TRBD1	NA	CASDPQGDQPQHF	TGTGCCAGCGACCCCCAGGGGGATCAGCCCCAGCATTTT
TRBV25-1	TRBJ2-1	NA	NA	CASFDNEQFF	TGTGCCAGCTTTGACAATGAGCAGTTCTTC
TRBV19	TRBJ2-1	TRBD1	NA	CASSTPPDRGVFYEQFF	TGTGCCAGTAGTACCCCCCCGGACAGGGGAGTTTTCTATGAGCAGTTCTTC
TRBV7-3	TRBJ2-3	TRBD2	NA	CASSPGTTAGYTDTQYF	TGTGCCAGCAGCCCAGGGACTACTGCTGGTTACACAGATACGCAGTATTTT
TRBV25-1	TRBJ2-1	NA	NA	CASIQAGNHNEQFF	TGTGCCAGCATTCAGGCAGGGAACCACAATGAGCAGTTCTTC
TRBV15	TRBJ2-1	NA	once	CATSNRRSVNNEQFF	TGTGCCACCAGCAATAGACGGTCCGTGAACAATGAGCAGTTCTTC
TRBV28	TRBJ1-5	NA	few	CASSWRRGQPQHF	TGTGCCAGCAGTTGGCGCCGGGGACAGCCCCAGCATTTT
TRBV7-3	TRBJ1-2	NA	NA	CASSDGEPGGYTF	TGTGCCAGCAGCGACGGGGAGCCGGGAGGCTACACCTTC
TRBV6-2/TRBV6-3	TRBJ1-2	NA	few	CASSPGAGGYTF	TGTGCCAGCAGCCCCGGGGCCGGGGGCTACACCTTC
TRBV9	TRBJ2-3	TRBD2	few	CASGKGAGVRTDTQYF	TGTGCCAGCGGGAAGGGAGCGGGGGTTAGGACAGATACGCAGTATTTT
TRBV6-5	TRBJ2-5	NA	large	CASSISTGSQETQYF	TGTGCCAGCAGCATTTCGACCGGATCCCAAGAGACCCAGTACTTC
TRBV12-3/TRBV12-4	TRBJ2-7	NA	NA	CASSLARGKQYF	TGTGCCAGCAGTTTAGCGCGTGGAAAGCAGTACTTC
TRBV11-2	TRBJ2-1	TRBD2	NA	CASSRSSGGRWRNEQFF	TGTGCCAGCAGTAGATCATCGGGCGGGAGGTGGAGGAATGAGCAGTTCTTC
TRBV2	TRBJ2-7	NA	once	CASSYGTYEQYF	TGTGCCAGCAGTTACGGGACTTACGAGCAGTACTTC